A selection of T cell receptor beta chains follows, all from one sample in a study of graft-versus-host responses after intestinal transplantation. Clones were sequenced by immunoSEQ multiplex PCR, and TCRdb holds only the in-frame ones, with some missing. The sample records 35,000 to 45,000 clones, 89% being singletons. The input for sequencing was PBMCs, taken about 270 days after transplant. These receptors all stem from a human patient who received an intestinal transplant, so some T cells may come from the graft donor. Each CDR3 is given without its conserved first and last residue. The order of the fields is CDR3 protein, clone size, V gene, CDR3 length. Clone size is given for some rows only: seen once, a few or many times, or a class if the clone is expanded.

CDR3: ASSSRGAGANVLT; size: NA; V: TRBV7-9; length: 13
CDR3: ASPTNTGELF; size: NA; V: TRBV19; length: 10
CDR3: AWSVLGNSGNTIY; size: NA; V: TRBV30; length: 13
CDR3: ASSLEGFGNTIY; size: NA; V: TRBV5-6; length: 12
CDR3: ASSYKAGGGGEAF; size: NA; V: TRBV6-5; length: 13
CDR3: ASSPRPVSGGLTGELF; size: once; V: TRBV5-4; length: 16
CDR3: AWNVMGHSNEKLF; size: NA; V: TRBV30; length: 13
CDR3: ASSPRAGYSYEQY; size: NA; V: TRBV4-1; length: 13
CDR3: ASSTGPGVEQF; size: NA; V: TRBV27; length: 11
CDR3: ASSDRGFTYEQY; size: NA; V: TRBV2; length: 12
CDR3: ASSLVVGAYNEQF; size: NA; V: TRBV7-8; length: 13
CDR3: ASGLAGASYEQY; size: NA; V: TRBV19; length: 12
CDR3: ASSSRGVLNTEAF; size: NA; V: TRBV6-5; length: 13
CDR3: ASSLGTSGGSGYYEQY; size: NA; V: TRBV27; length: 16
CDR3: ASSTGVWETQY; size: once; V: TRBV19; length: 11
CDR3: ARQLPDTQY; size: NA; V: TRBV2; length: 9
CDR3: ASSGDPTGGSGTDTQY; size: NA; V: TRBV25-1; length: 16
CDR3: ASSLRTGPNYGYT; size: NA; V: TRBV5-1; length: 13
CDR3: ASSCLAPPSGEQY; size: NA; V: TRBV5-1; length: 13
CDR3: ASSPLGGAYNEQF; size: NA; V: TRBV7-9; length: 13
CDR3: ASSLQRGGYDKYNEQF; size: NA; V: TRBV5-8; length: 16
CDR3: ASSFTADTQY; size: few; V: TRBV28; length: 10
CDR3: ASSLVSGGALDTQY; size: NA; V: TRBV11-2; length: 14
CDR3: ASSERRFGELF; size: NA; V: TRBV6-1; length: 11
CDR3: ASWTGGYQPQH; size: NA; V: TRBV6-1; length: 11
CDR3: ASSPPWGGQGDTQY; size: few; V: TRBV19; length: 14
CDR3: ATSRDFPGQGYEQY; size: NA; V: TRBV15; length: 14
CDR3: ASNRQDRASGEAF; size: NA; V: TRBV19; length: 13
CDR3: ASSLGDVRINYGYT; size: NA; V: TRBV28; length: 14
CDR3: ASSDGVLDTQY; size: NA; V: TRBV10-1; length: 11
CDR3: ASSLDLDEQF; size: once; V: TRBV7-8; length: 10
CDR3: ASSIMGAGGKGTDTQY; size: NA; V: TRBV19; length: 16
CDR3: ASSEGNPYEQY; size: NA; V: TRBV6-1; length: 11
CDR3: ASSVTDGNYEQY; size: few; V: TRBV11-2; length: 12
CDR3: ASSLDGEGQSTGELF; size: NA; V: TRBV13; length: 15
CDR3: ASSQEGMSSYNSPLH; size: once; V: TRBV4-1; length: 15
CDR3: AISDPGLYGYT; size: NA; V: TRBV10-3; length: 11
CDR3: ATSRGIQETQY; size: NA; V: TRBV15; length: 11
CDR3: ASSQDTAYEQY; size: NA; V: TRBV6-1; length: 11
CDR3: ASSPGGINYGYT; size: once; V: TRBV27; length: 12
CDR3: ASSLDNRSRYEQY; size: NA; V: TRBV11-2; length: 13
CDR3: ASSLGQGSDQPQH; size: NA; V: TRBV7-2; length: 13
CDR3: ASSIRLGAGYT; size: NA; V: TRBV28; length: 11
CDR3: SVEVQENTGELF; size: once; V: TRBV29-1; length: 12
CDR3: ASSQVDREGEKLF; size: NA; V: TRBV14; length: 13